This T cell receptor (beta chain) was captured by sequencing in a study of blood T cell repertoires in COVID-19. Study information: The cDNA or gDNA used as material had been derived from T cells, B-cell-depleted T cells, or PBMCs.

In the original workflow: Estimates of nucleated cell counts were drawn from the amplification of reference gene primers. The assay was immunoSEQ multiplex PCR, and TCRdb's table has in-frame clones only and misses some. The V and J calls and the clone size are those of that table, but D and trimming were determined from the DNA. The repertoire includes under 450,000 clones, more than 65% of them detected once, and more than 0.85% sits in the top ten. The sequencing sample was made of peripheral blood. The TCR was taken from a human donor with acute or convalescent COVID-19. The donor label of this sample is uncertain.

The CDR3: CASSPDRVPYEQYF. The CDR3 region has the DNA TGCGCCAGCAGCCCGGACAGGGTACCCTACGAGCAGTACTTC. The J gene is TRBJ2-7, the V gene TRBV5-1; 8 nucleotides agree with TRBD1. This CDR3 has 14 amino acids. Germline CDR1 and CDR2: SGHRS and YFSETQ. J lost 2 bases, V lost 4 bases, and 5 bases had no gene match. The full variable domain, rest sourced from reference TRBV5-1 and TRBJ2-7, is KAGVTQTPRYLIKTRGQQVTLSCSPISGHRSVSWYQQTPGQGLQFLFEYFSETQRNKGNFPGRFSGRQFSNSRSEMNVSTLELGDSALYLCASSPDRVPYEQYFGPGTRLTVT.